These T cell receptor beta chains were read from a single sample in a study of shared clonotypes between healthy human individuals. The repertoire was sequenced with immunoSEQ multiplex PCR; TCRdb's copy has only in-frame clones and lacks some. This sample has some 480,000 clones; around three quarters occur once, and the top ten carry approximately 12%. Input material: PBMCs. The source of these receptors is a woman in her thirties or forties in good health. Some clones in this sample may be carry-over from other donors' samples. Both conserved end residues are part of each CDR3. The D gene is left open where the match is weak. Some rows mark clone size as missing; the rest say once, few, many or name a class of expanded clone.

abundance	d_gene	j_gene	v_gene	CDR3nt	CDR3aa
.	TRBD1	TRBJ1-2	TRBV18	TGTGCCAGCTCTAACCTGGACAGGGGCGCCGTCGGGGGCTACACCTTC	CASSNLDRGAVGGYTF
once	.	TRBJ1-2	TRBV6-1	TGTGCCAGCAGTGACTGGGTTAACTATGGCTACACCTTC	CASSDWVNYGYTF
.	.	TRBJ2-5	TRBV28	TGTGCCAGCAGTTTAGGGGGCAGAGGGGAGACCCAGTACTTC	CASSLGGRGETQYF
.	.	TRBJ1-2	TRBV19	TGTGCCAGTAAACGTAAGATAACCGGGCAGGCGGACTATGGCTACACCTTC	CASKRKITGQADYGYTF
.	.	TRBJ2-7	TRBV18	TGTGCCAGCTCACCGGGGAAGGGCCCCTACGAGCAGTACTTC	CASSPGKGPYEQYF
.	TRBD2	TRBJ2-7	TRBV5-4	TGTGCCAGCAGCCGCCGGGGGGGCGGGAGCCACTCCTACGAGCAGTACTTC	CASSRRGGGSHSYEQYF
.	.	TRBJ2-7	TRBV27	TGTGCCAGCAGTCGGCGCGTCTACTACGAGCAGTACTTC	CASSRRVYYEQYF
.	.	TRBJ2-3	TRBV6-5	TGTGCCAGCAGCACTCGGGCGGGCACAGATACGCAGTATTTT	CASSTRAGTDTQYF
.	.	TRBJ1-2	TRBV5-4	TGTGCCAGCAGCCCCCTAGCGGGATCCTATGGCTACACCTTC	CASSPLAGSYGYTF
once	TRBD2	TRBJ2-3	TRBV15	TGTGCCACCAGCAGAGATGGGGTAGCGGGAGCAGATACGCAGTATTTT	CATSRDGVAGADTQYF
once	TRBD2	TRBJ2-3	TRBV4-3	TGCGCCAGCAGCCCCCCCGGTCGCGGGAGGCTAGATACGCAGTATTTT	CASSPPGRGRLDTQYF
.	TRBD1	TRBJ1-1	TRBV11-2	TGTGCCAGCAGCTTATGGGACGGACAGGGGAGAACTTTCTTT	CASSLWDGQGRTFF
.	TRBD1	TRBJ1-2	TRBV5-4	TGTGCCAGCAGCTTGGGAGGGGGCAACTATGGCTACACCTTC	CASSLGGGNYGYTF
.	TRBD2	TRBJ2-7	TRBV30	TGTGCCTGGAAGTATTGGACTAGCGGTTCCTACGAGCAGTACTTC	CAWKYWTSGSYEQYF
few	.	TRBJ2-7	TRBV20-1	TGCAGTGCTAGCTCTGTCCACGAGCAGTACTTC	CSASSVHEQYF
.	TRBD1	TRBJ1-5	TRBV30	TGTGCCTGGAGTACCTATTACAGGGGTCGAAATCAGCCCCAGCATTTT	CAWSTYYRGRNQPQHF
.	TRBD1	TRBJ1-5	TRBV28	TGTGCCAGCTCGACAGGGAAGAGCAATCAGCCCCAGCATTTT	CASSTGKSNQPQHF
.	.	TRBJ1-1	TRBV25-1	TGTGCCAGCAGGAGGGGCCTGAACACTGAAGCTTTCTTT	CASRRGLNTEAFF
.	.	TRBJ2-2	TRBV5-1	TGCGCCAGCAGCTTGGCCGGGGGGCACGGGGAGCTGTTTTTT	CASSLAGGHGELFF
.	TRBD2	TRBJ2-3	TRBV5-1	TGCGCCAGCAGGACTAGCGGGAGCACAGATACGCAGTATTTT	CASRTSGSTDTQYF
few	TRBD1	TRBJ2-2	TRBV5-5	TGTGCCAGCAGCGTAGGGACAGACCGAAACACCGGGGAGCTGTTTTTT	CASSVGTDRNTGELFF
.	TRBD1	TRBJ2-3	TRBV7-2	TGTGCCAGCAGCTCGACAGGGCACGGGGATACGCAGTATTTT	CASSSTGHGDTQYF
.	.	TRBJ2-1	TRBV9	TGTGCCAGCAGCGTAGATGCAGGGAACAATGAGCAGTTCTTC	CASSVDAGNNEQFF
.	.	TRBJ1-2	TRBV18	TGTGCCAGCTCGCGCACAGGGACGACTAACTATGGCTACACCTTC	CASSRTGTTNYGYTF
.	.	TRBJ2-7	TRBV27	TGTGCCAGCAGCCGACCGGGGGAGCAGTACTTC	CASSRPGEQYF
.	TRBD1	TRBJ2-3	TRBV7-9	TGTGCCAGCAGCTGGACAGGGGTAGATACGCAGTATTTT	CASSWTGVDTQYF
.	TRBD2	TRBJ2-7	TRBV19	TGTGCCAGTAGCCTCACTAGCGGTACTTACGAGCAGTACTTC	CASSLTSGTYEQYF
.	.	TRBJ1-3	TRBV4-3	TGCGCCAGCAGCCAAGAAAGGCAGGGCCCTGGAAACACCATATATTTT	CASSQERQGPGNTIYF
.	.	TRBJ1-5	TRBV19	TGTGCCAGTAGTACCCTTATGGACACTTATAGCAATCAGCCCCAGCATTTT	CASSTLMDTYSNQPQHF
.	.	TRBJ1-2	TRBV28	TGTGCCAGCAGCAGGGGTGGATATGGCTACACCTTC	CASSRGGYGYTF
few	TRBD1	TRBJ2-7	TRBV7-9	TGTGCCAGCAGCTCAGACAGGGAGACCTGGGAGCAGTACTTC	CASSSDRETWEQYF
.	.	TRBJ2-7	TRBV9	TGTGCCAGCAGCGCCTTAGCGTCCTTGGGAAACTCCTACGAGCAGTACTTC	CASSALASLGNSYEQYF
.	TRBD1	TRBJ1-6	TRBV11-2	TGTGCCAGCAGCCCGGGACAGGGTATTTCACCCCTCCACTTT	CASSPGQGISPLHF
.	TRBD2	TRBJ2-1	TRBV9	TGTGCCAGCAGCGACGCCTGGACTAGCGGGAGCCATGAGCAGTTCTTC	CASSDAWTSGSHEQFF
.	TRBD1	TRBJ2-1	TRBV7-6	TGTGCCAGCAGCGCACAGACCGGGACAGAAAACAATGAGCAGTTCTTC	CASSAQTGTENNEQFF
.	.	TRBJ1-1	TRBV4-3	TGCGCCAGCAGCCAAACCGTCGACACTGAAGCTTTCTTT	CASSQTVDTEAFF
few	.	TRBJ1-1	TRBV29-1	TGCAGCGTTCAGGGGAGCTTTGACACTGAAGCTTTCTTT	CSVQGSFDTEAFF
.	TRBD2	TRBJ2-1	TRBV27	TGTGCCAGCAGTTTATCAGGCGGCGCGGGGGCCTACAATGAGCAGTTCTTC	CASSLSGGAGAYNEQFF
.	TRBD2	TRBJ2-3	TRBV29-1	TGCAGCGTGGGAGCGGGATCCGCAGATACGCAGTATTTT	CSVGAGSADTQYF
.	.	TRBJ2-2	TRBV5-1	TGCGCCAGCAGCTTGGGACCAACCGGGGAGCTGTTTTTT	CASSLGPTGELFF
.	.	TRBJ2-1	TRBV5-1	TGCGCCAGCAGCTTGGACTGGGGGGAGCAGTTCTTC	CASSLDWGEQFF
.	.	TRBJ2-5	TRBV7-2	TGTGCCAGCAGCCAGCCGGCGGGAATGGAGACCCAGTACTTC	CASSQPAGMETQYF
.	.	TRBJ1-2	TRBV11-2	TGTGCCAGCAGCTTTCGGGGACTATCTAACTATGGCTACACCTTC	CASSFRGLSNYGYTF
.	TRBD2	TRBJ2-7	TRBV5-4	TGTGCCAGCAGCTTGGTTGCTAGCGGGAGTGGGTACGAGCAGTACTTC	CASSLVASGSGYEQYF
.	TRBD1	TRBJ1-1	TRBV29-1	TGCAGCGCTTCACTGACAGGGGCGAACACTGAAGCTTTCTTT	CSASLTGANTEAFF
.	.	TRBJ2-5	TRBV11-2	TGTGCCAGCAGCTTAGATCGAGGCAGTAAAGCGACCCAGTACTTC	CASSLDRGSKATQYF
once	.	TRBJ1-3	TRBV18	TGTGCCAGCTCACCACCCTTGGGGTATCCTGGAAACACCATATATTTT	CASSPPLGYPGNTIYF
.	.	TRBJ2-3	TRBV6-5	TGTGCCAGCAGCCAAGACTGGCGGGGTACGCAGTATTTT	CASSQDWRGTQYF
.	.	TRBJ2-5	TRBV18	TGTGCCAGCTCAAGGCAGGTCCAAGAGACCCAGTACTTC	CASSRQVQETQYF
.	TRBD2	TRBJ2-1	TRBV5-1	TGCGCCAGCAGCTCTCAAGGACTAGCGGGAGAATGGTCCTACAATGAGCAGTTCTTC	CASSSQGLAGEWSYNEQFF
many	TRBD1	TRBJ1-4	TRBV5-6	TGTGCCAGCAGCACGGACAGGGGAATTCGTGAAAAACTGTTTTTT	CASSTDRGIREKLFF
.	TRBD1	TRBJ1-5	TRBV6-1	TGTGCCAGCAACCGGGACAGGGGTCAGCCCCAGCATTTT	CASNRDRGQPQHF
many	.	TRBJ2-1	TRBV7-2	TGTGCCAGCAGCTTAAATCGGGCTGGTGAGCAGTTCTTC	CASSLNRAGEQFF
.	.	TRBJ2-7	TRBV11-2	TGTGCCAGCAGCTTCCCGGGGGACGAGCAGTACTTC	CASSFPGDEQYF
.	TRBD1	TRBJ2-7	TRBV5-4	TGTGCCAGCAGTCCAAGACCGGGACAGCCGTACGAGCAGTACTTC	CASSPRPGQPYEQYF
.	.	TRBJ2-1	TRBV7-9	TGTGCCGGAACAGGGGCTAGCGGTCTCAATGAGCAGTTCTTC	CAGTGASGLNEQFF
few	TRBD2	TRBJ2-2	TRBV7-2	TGTGCCAGCGGCCGGGGTAGCGGGCCAAACACCGGGGAGCTGTTTTTT	CASGRGSGPNTGELFF
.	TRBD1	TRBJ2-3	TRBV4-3	TGCGCCAGCAGCCAAGGAGGGACAGTCTCCACCGATACGCAGTATTTT	CASSQGGTVSTDTQYF
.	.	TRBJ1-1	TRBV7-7	TGTGCCAGCAGCTTAGACAGCAACACTGAAGCTTTCTTT	CASSLDSNTEAFF
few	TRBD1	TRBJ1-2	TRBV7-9	TGTGCCACGGACAGGAGCTATGGCTACACCTTC	CATDRSYGYTF